The 29 T cell receptor beta chains in this list originate from one sample, sequenced in a study of immune evolution from preneoplasia to lung adenocarcinoma. Sequencing used immunoSEQ multiplex PCR; TCRdb keeps in-frame clones, though not all of them. The sample contains about 4,000 clones, approximately 80% of which appear only once. Sequences were obtained from FFPE minimally invasive lung adenocarcinoma tissue. The receptors derive from a person between 45 and 75 years old with lung adenocarcinoma.

This clone was seen a single time. J is TRBJ1-5 and V is TRBV6-6; a possible D gene is TRBD1 (6 bases). This CDR3 has 14 amino acids. V lost 0 bases and J lost 7, with 10 bases in between. CDR1 and CDR2 from the germline V gene are MNHNY and SVGAGI (reference sequence). The CDR3 DNA is TGTGCCAGCAGTTACTCGAGACAGGACCAGCCCCAGCATTTT. It yields the protein CASSYSRQDQPQHF.

The CDR3 bases are TGTGCCAGCCCCCCCCGAAACATGAACACTGAAGCTTTCTTT. It specifies CASPPRNMNTEAFF. This chain uses TRBV28 with TRBJ1-1; D is ambiguous. From germline, CDR1 is MDHEN and CDR2 SYDVKM. Trimming removed 8 bases at V and 0 bases at J, with 13 bases between. CDR3 length: 14 residues.

The count of this clone is one. V and J are TRBV6-4 and TRBJ1-5; no definite D call. The CDR3 is 16 amino acids. Trimming took 2 bases from V and 0 from J, leaving 11 bases between them. The germline V gene encodes CDR1 MRHNA and CDR2 SNTAGT. CDR3 region: CASSDGGGCSNQPQHF. CDR3 coding DNA: TGTGCCAGCAGTGACGGAGGAGGGTGTAGCAATCAGCCCCAGCATTTT.

Only one count was recorded for this clone. This chain links TRBV14 with TRBJ1-2; D ambiguous. The CDR3 is 13 residues long. V shed 5 bases and J shed 6 bases, with 13 bases lying between them. The germline CDR1 and CDR2 sequences are SGHDN and FVKESK. The CDR3 here is CASSTNSKHGYTF. The CDR3 DNA reads as TGTGCCAGCAGCACAAATTCAAAGCATGGCTACACCTTC.

This sequence joins TRBV5-1 and TRBJ2-3, with D perhaps assigned TRBD1 or TRBD2 (5 bases each). Per germline, CDR1 SGHRS and CDR2 YFSETQ. The ends were cut back, 0 bases at V and 0 bases at J, with 20 bases in the middle. The CDR3 sequence is 19 residues long. This CDR3 reads CASSLVLGERTVSTDTQYF. In nucleotides, the CDR3 is TGCGCCAGCAGCTTGGTTTTGGGGGAGCGAACCGTCAGCACAGATACGCAGTATTTT.

The chain joins TRBV15 to TRBJ1-1, with 9 nucleotides matching TRBD1. Germline V gives CDR1 LNHNV, CDR2 YYDKDF (reference sequence). V gave up 6 bases and J gave up 5 bases; unmatched junction bases: 4. The CDR3 spans 13 residues. CDR3 residues: CATSSDRGTEAFF. CDR3 nucleotide sequence: TGTGCCACCAGTTCGGACAGGGGAACTGAAGCTTTCTTT.

The chain joins TRBV29-1 to TRBJ2-2; D is possibly TRBD1 or TRBD2 (5 bases each). Trimming cost V 3 bases and J 0 bases, with 8 bases left between them. This CDR3 spans 14 amino acids. Germline lookup yields CDR1 SQVTM and CDR2 ANQGSEA. CDR3 in amino acids: CSVERGSNTGELFF. The DNA of the CDR3 is TGCAGCGTTGAGAGGGGATCGAACACCGGGGAGCTGTTTTTT.

The CDR3 loop is CASRNNGRYYEQYF. In nucleotides, the CDR3 is TGTGCCAGCAGAAACAACGGACGGTACTACGAGCAGTACTTC. The chain uses TRBV6-5 and TRBJ2-7; D call uncertain. Trimming cost V 6 bases and J 3 bases, with 15 bases left between them. The CDR3 has 14 amino acids. From germline, CDR1 is MNHEY and CDR2 SVGAGI.

The rearrangement joins TRBV21-1 to TRBJ1-2. TRBV21-1 counts as a pseudogene. The CDR3 has 14 residues. CDR3 nucleotide sequence: TGTGCCAGCAGCAAAGTTTGGGGTAACTATGGCTACACCTTC. It encodes CASSKVWGNYGYTF.

This clone occurred a few times. The rearrangement links TRBV10-2 to TRBJ1-5, with D uncertain. CDR3 length: 14 amino acids. The germline V gene encodes CDR1 WSHSY and CDR2 SAAADI. Trimming took off 6 bases at V and 0 bases at J, with 9 bases between the two ends. For the CDR3, the DNA is TGCGCCAGCAGCGACCCTTATAGCAATCAGCCCCAGCATTTT. Amino acid sequence: CASSDPYSNQPQHF.

The gene calls are TRBV10-3 and TRBJ1-6; TRBD1 might be the D (6 bases). Germline values: CDR1 ENHRY, CDR2 SYGVKD. The V gene lost 3 bases and the J gene lost 5 bases, with 11 bases spanning the gap. CDR3 length: 15 amino acids. The CDR3 loop reads CAISDGGQHNSPLHF. CDR3 nucleotides: TGTGCCATCAGTGATGGGGGACAACATAATTCACCCCTCCACTTT.

In this sample, this clone turned up a few times. This CDR3 is also generated by other DNA sequences in the sample. The chain combines TRBV5-1 with TRBJ2-7, with D hard to call. The CDR3 length is 14 residues. Germline V gene sequence: CDR1 SGHRS, CDR2 YFSETQ. V was pared by 0 bases and J by 4 bases, with 11 bases between. CDR3 protein: CASSLGSLEYEQYF. DNA of the CDR3: TGCGCCAGCAGCTTGGGCTCACTCGAGTACGAGCAGTACTTC.

This sequence joins TRBV5-1 and TRBJ1-3, with 9 bases matching TRBD1. This CDR3 is 14 amino acids long. V was clipped by 3 bases and J by 3 bases; unmatched bases: 1. CDR1 and CDR2 from the germline V gene are SGHRS and YFSETQ. CDR3 residues: CASSWDRDGNTIYF. CDR3 coding DNA: TGCGCCAGCAGCTGGGACAGGGATGGAAACACCATATATTTT.

CDR3 loop: CASSDQGGADTQYF. In nucleotides, the CDR3 is TGTGCCAGCAGCGACCAGGGGGGGGCAGATACGCAGTATTTT. The chain couples TRBV7-8 to TRBJ2-3; D may be TRBD1 or TRBD2 (7 bases each). Trimming left V 5 bases short and J 4 bases short, with 13 bases between. CDR1 and CDR2 from the germline V gene are SGHVS and FQNEAQ. The CDR3 spans 14 residues.

V gene TRBV11-2 combines with J gene TRBJ2-1, with 7 nucleotides matching TRBD2. The CDR3 has 14 residues. V gave up 5 bases and J gave up 9 bases; unmatched junction bases: 10. The germline CDR1 and CDR2 sequences are SGHAT and FQNNGV. The CDR3 DNA sequence: TGTGCCAGCAGCCCGGGGCGGGGGAGCGTTGAGCAGTTCTTC. It encodes CASSPGRGSVEQFF.

The rearrangement uses TRBV6-1 and TRBJ1-5; TRBD1 agrees at 7 bases. CDR1 is MNHNS, CDR2 SASEGT, per germline. The CDR3 covers 15 residues. V shed 1 base, J shed 5 bases, and the junction held 5 bases outside the gene matches. In DNA form, the CDR3 reads TGTGCCAGCAGTGAAGTTGAGGGGGCCGATCAGCCCCAGCATTTT. Amino acids: CASSEVEGADQPQHF.

The chain couples TRBV10-1 to TRBJ2-1; TRBD1 is a possible D gene (6 bases). Germline assignment: CDR1 WNHNN and CDR2 SYGVQD (reference sequence). V dropped 9 bases and J dropped 3 bases, with 9 bases sitting between them. The CDR3 length is 12 residues. CDR3 protein: CASGQSYNEQFF. The CDR3 DNA follows: TGCGCCAGTGGACAGAGCTACAATGAGCAGTTCTTC.

The chain carries TRBV19 and TRBJ2-1; TRBD2 matches 7 bases. This CDR3 spans 14 amino acids. Germline CDR1 and CDR2: LNHDA and SQIVND (reference sequence). V gave up 5 bases and J gave up 7 bases; unmatched junction bases: 8. CDR3 sequence (DNA): TGTGCCAGTAGTCGGAGCTGGGAGGGAAATGAGCAGTTCTTC. Translation gives CASSRSWEGNEQFF.

This clone was seen more than once but under ten times. The chain carries TRBV19 and TRBJ2-7, with D perhaps TRBD1 or TRBD2 (5 bases each). Germline-derived CDR1 and CDR2 are LNHDA and SQIVND (reference sequence). The CDR3 is 15 amino acids. Trimming left V 9 bases short and J 2 bases short, with 20 bases between. In DNA form, the CDR3 reads TGTGCCAGCAGGAATGGGGGTAGCCCTACCTACGAGCAGTACTTC. It translates to CASRNGGSPTYEQYF.

The chain combines TRBV7-9 with TRBJ2-3, with D unclear. Germline CDR1 SEHNR, CDR2 FQNEAQ (reference sequence). This CDR3 region has 13 residues. The germline V and J ends were trimmed by 0 bases and 8 bases, with 9 bases remaining between them. The CDR3 loop reads CASSLAQEGTQYF. Written as DNA, the CDR3 is TGTGCCAGCAGCTTAGCTCAGGAAGGTACGCAGTATTTT.

This clone has just a few counts. V and J are TRBV21-1 and TRBJ2-1; TRBD2 is the table's D call, not checked against the DNA. TRBV21-1 is a listed pseudogene. The CDR3 is 15 residues long. The CDR3 DNA is TGTGCCAGCACTAGGACTAGCGGGAGCCACAATGAGCAGTTCTTC. Its translation: CASTRTSGSHNEQFF.

This clone has just a few counts. The chain uses TRBV7-6 and TRBJ1-1, with D uncertain. The CDR3 spans 13 residues. The germline gives CDR1 SGHVS, CDR2 FNYEAQ. Trimming shortened V by 2 bases and J by 0 bases, and 4 bases separated the two germline ends. CDR3 loop: CASSLQLNTEAFF. The CDR3 region has the DNA TGTGCCAGCAGCTTACAGCTGAACACTGAAGCTTTCTTT. Full variable domain (rest looked up from reference TRBV7-6 and TRBJ1-1): GAGVSQSPRYKVTKRGQDVALRCDPISGHVSLYWYRQALGQGPEFLTYFNYEAQQDKSGLPNDRFSAERPEGSISTLTIQRTEQRDSAMYRCASSLQLNTEAFFGQGTRLTVV.

The gene calls are TRBV30 and TRBJ1-4; D uncertain. Trimming left V 4 bases short and J 5 bases short, with 8 bases between. Germline CDR1 GTSNPN, CDR2 SVGIG (reference sequence). The CDR3 extends over 12 amino acids. CDR3 DNA: TGTGCCTGGACCCCAAAGAATGAAAAACTGTTTTTT. Translation: CAWTPKNEKLFF. Full variable domain (remainder filled in from reference TRBV30 and TRBJ1-4): SQTIHQWPATLVQPVGSPLSLECTVEGTSNPNLYWYRQAAGRGLQLLFYSVGIGQISSEVPQNLSASRPQDRQFILSSKKLLLSDSGFYLCAWTPKNEKLFFGSGTQLSVL.

The chain combines TRBV6-8 with TRBJ1-5; D gene ambiguous. CDR1 and CDR2 (germline): MNHGY, SAAAGT. This CDR3 is built from 17 residues. Deletions cut 6 bases from V and 0 bases from J, with 18 bases between. The CDR3 DNA reads TGTGCCAGCAGCCCGCCCAAGGGCCCGGATAGCAATCAGCCCCAGCATTTT. Its translation is CASSPPKGPDSNQPQHF.

The chain has TRBV18 and TRBJ1-1; D is perhaps TRBD1 (5 bases). Trimming removed 6 bases from V and 4 bases from J, with 12 bases in between. Germline-derived CDR1 and CDR2 are KGHSH and LQKENI. The CDR3 loop spans 13 amino acids. The CDR3 DNA reads TGTGCCAGCTCCCAGCAGGGTGGCACTGAAGCTTTCTTT. Amino acid sequence: CASSQQGGTEAFF.

V usage is TRBV7-2 and J usage is TRBJ1-2, with D possibly being TRBD1 (5 bases). The CDR3 is 14 residues long. CDR1 and CDR2 (germline): SGHTA, FQGNSA. V lost 2 bases and J lost 6, with 13 bases in between. This CDR3 reads CASSLTQGWDGYTF. The CDR3 DNA reads TGTGCCAGCAGCTTAACGCAGGGATGGGATGGCTACACCTTC.

This clone was picked up a small number of times. The gene calls are TRBV5-1 and TRBJ1-2; D remains ambiguous. CDR3 length: 12 residues. Trimming left V 5 bases short and J 8 bases short, with 13 bases between. Germline CDR1 reads SGHRS; CDR2 reads YFSETQ. DNA of the CDR3: TGCGCCAGCAGTACCGGGGTTGAGGGCTACACCTTC. This codes for CASSTGVEGYTF.

The rearrangement uses TRBV4-2 and TRBJ1-3; tentative D call: TRBD1 (5 bases). The CDR3 consists of 17 residues. The germline V gene encodes CDR1 LGHNA and CDR2 YNFKEQ. V was clipped by 0 bases and J by 0 bases, with 12 bases between them. As DNA, the CDR3 is TGTGCCAGCAGCCAAGACGCCGACAGTAGCTCTGGAAACACCATATATTTT. This sequence encodes CASSQDADSSSGNTIYF.

The chain links TRBV6-1 to TRBJ1-5; 7 positions agree with TRBD1. There are 14 residues in the CDR3. After removal of 2 bases from V and 6 bases from J, the junction contained 4 bases not matched to a gene. Germline values: CDR1 MNHNS, CDR2 SASEGT. The CDR3 loop is CASSEQGVGQPQHF. CDR3 DNA sequence: TGTGCCAGCAGTGAACAGGGGGTGGGTCAGCCCCAGCATTTT.